What follows are 21 T cell receptor beta chains derived from one specimen sequenced in a study of T cell clonality in common variable immunodeficiency. Data came from immunoSEQ multiplex PCR; TCRdb stores just in-frame clones and leaves some out. The sample contains roughly 38,000 clones, none of them singletons. Source material: peripheral blood mononuclear cells. The receptors derive from a person aged 18 to 75 in good health.

This clone came up many times. Sequencing ends 3 residues short of the CDR3 end; the germline J gene provides the rest. The chain uses TRBV7-9 and TRBJ2-7; D is uncertain. V lost 5 bases, J lost 5 bases, and 13 bases lay in between. This CDR3 is 13 amino acids long. The germline gives CDR1 SEHNR, CDR2 FQNEAQ (reference sequence). The CDR3 bases that were read are TGTGCCAGCAGCCCCCCCGGGTACCACGAG. This codes for CASSPPGYHE. The whole CDR3 sequence reads CASSPPGYHEQYF.

In this sample, this clone turned up many times. The CDR3: CASSDCGTQYF. The covered CDR3 bases are TGTGCCAGCAGTGACTGCGGGACC. This rearrangement joins TRBV2 to TRBJ2-5; no definite D call. Coverage ceases 3 residues before the CDR3 finishes, and the germline J gene fills in the end. Germline V lookup: CDR1 SNHLY, CDR2 FYNNEI. Between the trimmed V and J ends, which lost 3 bases and 7 bases, there was a span of 6 bases. The CDR3 is 11 residues long.

This clone was counted at least ten times. The read ends 3 residues before the CDR3 terminus; that terminus is restored from the germline J gene. This chain joins TRBV6-1 and TRBJ2-7; 7 bases are a match to TRBD1. Germline assignment: CDR1 MNHNS and CDR2 SASEGT. The CDR3 sequence is 15 residues long. Unmatched junction bases numbered 9, after V lost 4 bases and J lost 3 bases. The CDR3 DNA, read in part, is TGTGCCAGCAGTGTATCACTCGACAGGGTCTACGAG. Its protein product is CASSVSLDRVYE. The CDR3 in full is CASSVSLDRVYEQYF.

This clone has ten or more counts. The CDR3 end lies 3 residues beyond the end of the read and is filled in from the germline J gene. V and J are TRBV2 and TRBJ2-2, with TRBD1 as a possible D gene (5 bases). The CDR3 loop spans 14 amino acids. Trimming took 7 bases from V and 4 from J, leaving 13 bases between them. The V gene's germline CDR1 is SNHLY and CDR2 FYNNEI. CDR3 amino acids: CASKANGATGELFF. The part of the CDR3 DNA that was read is TGTGCCAGCAAGGCGAATGGGGCCACCGGGGAG.

This clone was observed a few times. The read stops 3 residues short of the end of the CDR3; the missing end is completed from the germline J gene. The genes are TRBV19 and TRBJ1-2; D unresolved. The length of the CDR3 is 16 residues. CDR1 and CDR2 from the germline V gene are LNHDA and SQIVND (reference sequence). The DNA read from the CDR3 is TGTGCCAGTAGTATAAGTAGACTAGCGGGAGGGCCTAGC. The encoded protein is CASSISRLAGGPS. The whole CDR3 sequence is CASSISRLAGGPSYTF.

This clone was recorded many times. The read comes to an end 3 residues before the CDR3 does, leaving the germline J gene to fill in the end. The chain recombines TRBV6-1 with TRBJ1-6; 8 bases match TRBD1. V dropped 4 bases and J dropped 10; count of bases not matched to a gene: 9. Germline V gives CDR1 MNHNS, CDR2 SASEGT. The CDR3 contains 15 residues. CDR3 DNA, as far as it was read: TGTGCCAGCAGTGTAAAGACGGACAGGGAATCACCC. This gives the protein CASSVKTDRESP. In full, the CDR3 is CASSVKTDRESPLHF.

By its share, this clone is medium-sized. The CDR3 end falls 3 residues outside the read, so it is completed with the germline J gene. The chain is built from TRBV20-1 and TRBJ2-3; 12 positions agree with TRBD2. CDR1 and CDR2 (germline): DFQATT, SNEGSKA (reference sequence). V gave up 6 bases and J gave up 2 bases; unmatched junction bases: 3. The CDR3 is 14 amino acids. The CDR3 region is CSAGLAGTTDTQYF. CDR3 DNA (partial): TGCAGTGCCGGACTAGCGGGAACCACAGATACG.

This clone was counted ten times or more. The CDR3 is cut off 3 residues early in the read; its end comes from the germline J gene. This sequence joins TRBV6-1 and TRBJ1-1; TRBD1 agrees at 7 bases. The germline V gene has CDR1 MNHNS and CDR2 SASEGT. The CDR3 contains 17 residues. V trimming: 2 bases; J trimming: 0 bases; junction bases outside the gene matches: 9. This CDR3 reads CASSERLRDSLNTEAFF. The DNA read from the CDR3 is TGTGCCAGCAGTGAACGTCTTAGGGACAGTTTGAACACTGAA.

This clone came up many times. The CDR3 bases that were read are TGTGCCAGCAGTTCGAGGGTGGACACTGAA. Its protein is CASSSRVDTE. In full, the CDR3 reads CASSSRVDTEAFF. This chain connects TRBV7-7 to TRBJ1-1; D not resolved. The sequenced fragment ends 3 residues before the CDR3 boundary, so the rest is inferred from the germline J gene. The V end was cut by 6 bases, the J end by 3 bases, with 11 bases between. Germline CDR1 reads SSHAT; CDR2 reads FNYEAQ (reference sequence). The CDR3 loop spans 13 amino acids.

This clone was seen a few times. The CDR3 end is not reached by the read, which stops 3 residues before it; the germline J gene fills it in. The chain recombines TRBV5-3 with TRBJ2-7; no reliable D call. TRBV5-3 is designated an ORF whose function remains uncertain. With 5 bases removed from V and 0 bases from J, the gap between germline ends came to 9 bases. The CDR3 is 13 amino acids. The CDR3 DNA, read in part, is TGTGCCAGAAGTTCTAGGAGCTCCTACGAG. The encoded protein is CARSSRSSYE. The CDR3, in full, reads CARSSRSSYEQYF.

Many counts were recorded for this clone. The CDR3 is cut off 3 residues early in the read; its end comes from the germline J gene. V and J are TRBV5-1 and TRBJ2-1; D may be TRBD1 (5 bases). V was shortened by 4 bases and J by 3 bases, with 17 bases between the two germline ends. This CDR3 is 16 amino acids long. Germline CDR1 and CDR2: SGHRS and YFSETQ. The sequenced part of the CDR3 DNA is TGCGCCAGCAGCCCGACGGCTGGGGCCCTCTACAATGAG. Translated: CASSPTAGALYNE. The CDR3, in full, reads CASSPTAGALYNEQFF.

This clone was recorded many times. Read data end 3 residues before the CDR3 end; the end is taken from the germline J gene. The chain links TRBV30 to TRBJ2-1; 7 bases are a match to TRBD2. The V gene end was trimmed by 4 bases and the J gene end by 6 bases; junction bases not matched to a gene: 12. The CDR3 extends over 15 amino acids. Germline V lookup: CDR1 GTSNPN, CDR2 SVGIG (reference sequence). This chain's CDR3 is CAWTPPGSGPNEQFF. CDR3 DNA (partial): TGTGCCTGGACTCCCCCTGGTAGCGGGCCCAATGAG. Combining the CDR3 with reference TRBV30 and TRBJ2-1 gives the whole variable domain SQTIHQWPATLVQPVGSPLSLECTVEGTSNPNLYWYRQAAGRGLQLLFYSVGIGQISSEVPQNLSASRPQDRQFILSSKKLLLSDSGFYLCAWTPPGSGPNEQFFGPGTRLTVL.

This clone was observed many times. The CDR3 is cut off 3 residues early in the read; its end comes from the germline J gene. The chain couples TRBV7-9 to TRBJ2-1; TRBD2 agrees at 7 bases. Unmatched junction bases numbered 13, after V lost 5 bases and J lost 9 bases. This CDR3 comprises 15 residues. Germline V gene data show CDR1 as SEHNR and CDR2 as FQNEAQ (reference sequence). The CDR3: CASSQPGLVFIEQFF. The DNA read from the CDR3 is TGTGCCAGCAGCCAACCCGGACTAGTTTTTATTGAG.

This clone was counted at least ten times. The read terminates 3 residues before the CDR3 end, so the remaining end is supplied by the germline J gene. The chain employs TRBV2 and TRBJ2-3; 7 bases map to TRBD2. After removal of 8 bases from V and 3 bases from J, the junction contained 11 bases not matched to a gene. CDR1 SNHLY and CDR2 FYNNEI come from the germline V gene. The CDR3 is made up of 15 amino acids. The CDR3 reads CASAEARAGTDTQYF. The CDR3 DNA, read in part, is TGTGCCAGCGCCGAAGCGAGAGCGGGAACAGATACG.

This clone was seen many times. The sequence runs out 3 residues before the end of the CDR3; the remainder is reconstructed from the germline J gene. This sequence joins TRBV20-1 and TRBJ2-1, with 9 nucleotides matching TRBD1. This CDR3 spans 15 amino acids. Trimming cost V 3 bases and J 6 bases; bases outside gene matches: 9. Germline loops: CDR1 DFQATT, CDR2 SNEGSKA (reference sequence). The sequenced part of the CDR3 DNA is TGCAGTGCTAGTTCAGGACAGGGGACCGGCAATGAG. It specifies CSASSGQGTGNE. The CDR3 as a whole reads CSASSGQGTGNEQFF.

Many counts were recorded for this clone. The observed sequence ends 3 residues before the CDR3 terminus, with the missing tail filled in from the germline J gene. The chain joins TRBV7-2 to TRBJ2-3; 8 positions agree with TRBD2. The CDR3 is 16 residues long. Germline values: CDR1 SGHTA, CDR2 FQGNSA. Losses at the gene ends were 0 bases for V and 6 bases for J; bases not matched to a gene: 8. CDR3 DNA, as far as it was read: TGTGCCAGCAGCTTAGCTTCGAGCGGGAGTGGGGATACG. Translated, it gives CASSLASSGSGDT. The full CDR3 protein is CASSLASSGSGDTQYF. The entire variable domain, with the rest obtained from reference TRBV7-2 and TRBJ2-3, is as follows: GAGVSQSPSNKVTEKGKDVELRCDPISGHTALYWYRQSLGQGLEFLIYFQGNSAPDKSGLPSDRFSAERTGGSVSTLTIQRTQQEDSAVYLCASSLASSGSGDTQYFGPGTRLTVL.

Comment on this clone: The CDR3 end lies 3 residues beyond the end of the read and is filled in from the germline J gene. The genes are TRBV2 and TRBJ2-7; D gene unclear. The V end lost 3 bases, the J end lost 3 bases, and 9 bases lay between the germline ends. The CDR3 is 13 amino acids. Germline CDR1 reads SNHLY; CDR2 reads FYNNEI. CDR3: CASSDYSLYEQYF. The covered CDR3 bases are TGTGCCAGCAGTGACTATTCACTCTACGAG.

With regard to this clone: This may stem from a read error, because a much larger clone lies one nucleotide away. The read halts 3 residues ahead of the CDR3 end, with the missing end drawn from the germline J gene. This chain uses TRBV5-1 with TRBJ2-5; tentative D call: TRBD1 (7 bases). The CDR3 spans 15 residues. Germline CDR1 and CDR2: SGHRS and YFSETQ. This CDR3 is CASRFAGGGGDTQYF. The CDR3 DNA, read in part, is TGCGCCAGCAGATTCGCAGGGGGTGGAGGGGATACC.

The table lists this clone with a few counts. The CDR3 end falls 3 residues outside the read, so it is completed with the germline J gene. The chain is built from TRBV7-2 and TRBJ2-3; tentatively, D is TRBD1 (5 bases). This CDR3 spans 15 amino acids. The germline V gene encodes CDR1 SGHTA and CDR2 FQGNSA. The covered CDR3 bases are TGTGCCAGCAGCTTAGTAAGACAGCTAAATCAGCCG. Translated, it gives CASSLVRQLNQP. The complete CDR3 sequence is CASSLVRQLNQPQYF.

This clone turned up a few times. The sequenced fragment ends 3 residues before the CDR3 boundary, so the rest is inferred from the germline J gene. This chain links TRBV19 with TRBJ2-1; 13 bases map to TRBD2. The CDR3 has 15 residues. J lost 8 bases, V lost 9 bases, and 10 bases had no gene match. The V gene's germline CDR1 is LNHDA and CDR2 SQIVND (reference sequence). This chain's CDR3 is CASRATSGRFDEQFF. Incomplete CDR3 DNA: TGTGCCAGCAGAGCGACTAGCGGGAGGTTCGATGAG.

In this sample, this clone turned up many times. The DNA ends 3 residues before the CDR3 does, and the rest of the CDR3 is filled in from the germline J gene. V is TRBV19 and J is TRBJ1-1, with D maybe TRBD1 (6 bases). The V gene's germline CDR1 is LNHDA and CDR2 SQIVND (reference sequence). With 3 bases removed from V and 1 base from J, the gap between germline ends came to 18 bases. The CDR3 is 17 amino acids. The CDR3 bases that were read are TGTGCCAGTAGTATTTTGGTGGCAGGGGCTAAGAACACTGAA. Translating it yields CASSILVAGAKNTE. The full CDR3 sequence reads CASSILVAGAKNTEAFF.